The 9 T cell receptor beta chains listed next were all sequenced from one sample in a study of blood T cell repertoires in COVID-19. Profiling relied on immunoSEQ multiplex PCR, and the TCRdb table lists in-frame clones only, not all of them. The sample includes roughly 73,000 clones, 85% to 90% seen only once; the top ten take approximately 10%. Specimen: peripheral blood. The receptor set was obtained from a man older than 75 with acute or convalescent COVID-19.

CDR3 amino acids: CASSYSQGANYGYTF. The CDR3, as DNA: TGTGCCAGCAGTTACTCCCAGGGCGCTAACTATGGCTACACCTTC. The rearrangement links TRBV6-5 to TRBJ1-2, with a weak D call TRBD1 (5 bases). CDR1 is MNHEY, CDR2 SVGAGI, per germline. Trimming took 0 bases from V and 0 from J, leaving 8 bases between them. The CDR3 runs to 15 residues.

CDR3 in amino acids: CASSVTGHGNQPQHF. As DNA, the CDR3 is TGTGCCAGCAGTGTAACAGGGCACGGCAATCAGCCCCAGCATTTT. V usage is TRBV2 and J usage is TRBJ1-5; the D gene is possibly TRBD1 (6 bases). The CDR3 runs 15 residues. Deletions cut 4 bases from V and 2 bases from J, with 12 bases between. The germline V gene encodes CDR1 SNHLY and CDR2 FYNNEI.

The chain recombines TRBV19 with TRBJ1-2, with TRBD1 identical over 8 bases. Germline V gene sequence: CDR1 LNHDA, CDR2 SQIVND (reference sequence). The CDR3 covers 15 residues. V shed 6 bases, J shed 4 bases, and the junction held 10 bases outside the gene matches. The CDR3 region is CASRVDRGSRYGYTF. In DNA, the CDR3 is TGTGCCAGTAGGGTTGACAGGGGAAGTCGCTATGGCTACACCTTC.

The chain has TRBV2 and TRBJ2-1; 8 nucleotides match TRBD2. The germline V gene has CDR1 SNHLY and CDR2 FYNNEI. J gave up 4 bases and V 4 bases, and 9 bases lay outside the gene matches. The CDR3 contains 16 residues. Here the CDR3 reads CASSVMAGLAYNEQFF. DNA of the CDR3: TGTGCCAGCAGTGTAATGGCCGGACTAGCTTACAATGAGCAGTTCTTC.

The chain couples TRBV7-2 to TRBJ2-5; weak D call: TRBD2 (6 bases). The CDR3 is 13 amino acids. V lost 0 bases and J lost 5, with 7 bases in between. Germline-derived CDR1 and CDR2 are SGHTA and FQGNSA. The CDR3 nucleotides are TGTGCCAGCAGCTTAGCCGGAGGGGAGACCCAGTACTTC. This translates into CASSLAGGETQYF.

This rearrangement joins TRBV18 to TRBJ2-5, with no clear D. The CDR3 covers 13 residues. V was pared by 5 bases and J by 2 bases, with 9 bases between. Germline-derived CDR1 and CDR2 are KGHSH and LQKENI. The CDR3 here is CASSRTLQETQYF. CDR3 nucleotide sequence: TGTGCCAGCTCAAGAACACTACAAGAGACCCAGTACTTC.

This chain joins TRBV12-5 and TRBJ1-3; D is unclear. This CDR3 region has 15 residues. V lost 1 base and J lost 0, with 7 bases in between. Germline V lookup: CDR1 LGHNT, CDR2 FRNRAP. The CDR3 DNA follows: TGTGCTAGTGGTTTGGGGAGCTTCTCTGGAAACACCATATATTTT. Its translation: CASGLGSFSGNTIYF.

This chain links TRBV29-1 with TRBJ1-2; no reliable D call. The CDR3 is made up of 11 amino acids. V was clipped by 3 bases and J by 6 bases, with 8 bases between them. Germline assignment: CDR1 SQVTM and CDR2 ANQGSEA. Written as DNA, the CDR3 is TGCAGCGTTGAGAACAGCCATGGCTACACCTTC. Protein: CSVENSHGYTF.

V is TRBV11-2 and J is TRBJ1-1; no reliable D call. Trimming cost V 3 bases and J 1 base, with 6 bases left between them. This CDR3 region has 13 residues. Germline V gives CDR1 SGHAT, CDR2 FQNNGV. CDR3 coding DNA: TGTGCCAGCAGCTTCGAGCGGAACACTGAAGCTTTCTTT. Amino acids: CASSFERNTEAFF. The whole variable domain, remainder taken from reference TRBV11-2 and TRBJ1-1, is EAGVAQSPRYKIIEKRQSVAFWCNPISGHATLYWYQQILGQGPKLLIQFQNNGVVDDSQLPKDRFSAERLKGVDSTLKIQPAKLEDSAVYLCASSFERNTEAFFGQGTRLTVV.